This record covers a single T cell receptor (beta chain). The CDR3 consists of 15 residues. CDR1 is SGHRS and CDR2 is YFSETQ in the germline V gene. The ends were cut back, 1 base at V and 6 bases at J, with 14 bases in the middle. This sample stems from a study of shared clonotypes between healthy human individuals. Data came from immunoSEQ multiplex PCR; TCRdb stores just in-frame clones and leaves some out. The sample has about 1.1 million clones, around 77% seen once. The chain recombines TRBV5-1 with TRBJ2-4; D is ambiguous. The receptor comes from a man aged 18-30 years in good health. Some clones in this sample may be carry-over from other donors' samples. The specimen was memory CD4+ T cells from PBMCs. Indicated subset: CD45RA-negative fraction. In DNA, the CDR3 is TGCGCCAGCAGCTTGTTGGGCTCCCTGGGAAACATTCAGTACTTC. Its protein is CASSLLGSLGNIQYF.